This is a list of T cell receptor beta chains from one sample in a study of blood T cell repertoires in COVID-19. Generated by immunoSEQ multiplex PCR, the TCRdb table keeps only in-frame clones and is missing some. The data hold some 83,000 clones, with around 80% observed a single time. The sample taken for sequencing was peripheral blood. All receptors come from a man in his fifties or sixties with acute or convalescent COVID-19. Each CDR3 is given without its conserved first and last residue. The size of a clone is reported for some rows only, either as once, few or many, or as a class for expanded clones.

v_gene: TRBV6-5; j_gene: TRBJ2-3; abundance: -; CDR3aa: ASSSRDRGWDTQY
v_gene: TRBV7-8; j_gene: TRBJ1-1; abundance: -; CDR3aa: ASSLLPVRGNTEAF
v_gene: TRBV6-2/TRBV6-3; j_gene: TRBJ2-2; abundance: -; CDR3aa: ASSYGHIPGELF
v_gene: TRBV18; j_gene: TRBJ2-3; abundance: -; CDR3aa: ASSLQGAIPTDTQY
v_gene: TRBV7-2; j_gene: TRBJ2-1; abundance: -; CDR3aa: ASSPSAGPRRGGEQF
v_gene: TRBV27; j_gene: TRBJ1-1; abundance: -; CDR3aa: ASSLRGLNTEAF
v_gene: TRBV4-3; j_gene: TRBJ1-4; abundance: -; CDR3aa: ASSQVETGGEKLF
v_gene: TRBV19; j_gene: TRBJ2-5; abundance: -; CDR3aa: ASSVGTGLGETQY
v_gene: TRBV7-2; j_gene: TRBJ2-5; abundance: -; CDR3aa: ASSLGGGSQETQY
v_gene: TRBV10-1; j_gene: TRBJ2-7; abundance: few; CDR3aa: ASSEGQGTHEQY
v_gene: TRBV7-9; j_gene: TRBJ1-2; abundance: once; CDR3aa: ASSPGQAPNYGYT
v_gene: TRBV10-3; j_gene: TRBJ2-3; abundance: once; CDR3aa: AISEGLAGGPNTQY